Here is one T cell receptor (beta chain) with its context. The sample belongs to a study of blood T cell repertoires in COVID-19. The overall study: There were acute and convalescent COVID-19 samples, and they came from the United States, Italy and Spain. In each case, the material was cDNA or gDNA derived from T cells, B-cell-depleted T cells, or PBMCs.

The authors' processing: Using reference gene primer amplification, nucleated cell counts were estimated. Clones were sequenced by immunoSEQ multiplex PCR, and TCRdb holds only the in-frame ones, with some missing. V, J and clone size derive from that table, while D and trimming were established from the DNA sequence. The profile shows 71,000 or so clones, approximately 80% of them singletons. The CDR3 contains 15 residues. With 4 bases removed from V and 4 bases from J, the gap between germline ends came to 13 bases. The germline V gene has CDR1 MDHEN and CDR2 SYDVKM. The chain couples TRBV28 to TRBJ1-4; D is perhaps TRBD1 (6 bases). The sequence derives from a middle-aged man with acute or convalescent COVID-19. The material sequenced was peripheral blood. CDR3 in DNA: TGTGCCAGCAGTTCCTTCGAGGGGGATAATGAAAAACTGTTTTTT. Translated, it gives CASSSFEGDNEKLFF.